This T cell receptor (beta chain) appears in the sequencing data of a study of control samples from healthy donors and cancer patients. In germline, CDR1 is MGHRA, CDR2 YSYEKL. The V segment lost 1 base and the J segment 5 bases; nucleotides outside the gene matches: 10. This CDR3 is 16 amino acids long. Measured with immunoSEQ multiplex PCR; TCRdb has only the in-frame clones, and not every one. The top ten clones hold around 23% of a sample with tens of thousands of clones, around 80% of them seen once. The clonotype was recovered from a man between 60 and 70 years old with colorectal cancer. The material sequenced was PBMCs. The chain couples TRBV4-1 to TRBJ1-2; 7 bases agree with TRBD1. DNA for the CDR3: TGCGCCAGCAGCCAAGTAAGCCACGACAGGGATTATGGCTACACCTTC. This encodes CASSQVSHDRDYGYTF.